Listed below are T cell receptor beta chains from one sample, sequenced in a study of T cells in Graves' hyperthyroidism and ophthalmopathy. TCRdb reanalysed the multiplex PCR reads using MiXCR and keeps one entry per CDR3 protein. Among around 240,000 distinct CDR3 sequences listed, about a sixth were seen once. The specimen was blood. The receptors were gathered from a woman under 30 with Graves' ophthalmopathy. Both conserved end residues are part of each CDR3. The order of the fields is CDR3 length, clone size, J gene, D gene, V gene, CDR3 DNA, CDR3 protein. D genes are given only for firm matches. Some rows have no size entry. The others give once, few or many, or a class for an expanded clone.

>13|NA|TRBJ2-7|NA|TRBV7-3
TGTGCCAGCAGCTCCGGCCACGGGGACGAGCAGTACTTC
CASSSGHGDEQYF
>13|many|TRBJ2-1|TRBD2|TRBV11-2
TGTGCCAGCAGCTTACAGTTACTAGCGGAGCAGTTCTTC
CASSLQLLAEQFF
>16|many|TRBJ2-1|TRBD2|TRBV10-3
TGTGCCATCAGTGAGTCTAGCGGGGGGGCCATTCATGAGCAGTTCTTC
CAISESSGGAIHEQFF
>13|many|TRBJ2-5|NA|TRBV12-3/TRBV12-4
TGTGCCAGCAGGACCAGGGGCGGAGAGACCCAGTACTTC
CASRTRGGETQYF
>14|NA|TRBJ2-2|NA|TRBV19
TGTGCCAGTAGTAATTGGGGGGACACCGGGGAGCTGTTTTTT
CASSNWGDTGELFF
>16|many|TRBJ2-1|NA|TRBV6-2/TRBV6-3
TGTGCCAGCAGCCCATTGCGGGGGCGCTCCGACAATGAGCAGTTCTTC
CASSPLRGRSDNEQFF
>13|many|TRBJ2-1|NA|TRBV11-3
TGTGCCAGCAGGGGTTGGGCGTACAATGAGCAGTTCTTC
CASRGWAYNEQFF
>15|many|TRBJ2-7|NA|TRBV10-3
TGTGCCATCAGCTCGCCCGGTGGCCGCGGGTACGAGCAGTACTTC
CAISSPGGRGYEQYF
>16|many|TRBJ1-1|NA|TRBV3-1
TGTGCCAGCAGCCAAGAAGTTGGCAGCTTGAACACTGAAGCTTTCTTT
CASSQEVGSLNTEAFF
>16|many|TRBJ2-1|TRBD1|TRBV6-4
TGTGCCAGCATTCCGCTCCGGAGGGACAGGGGAGGTGAGCAGTTCTTC
CASIPLRRDRGGEQFF
>14|many|TRBJ2-1|NA|TRBV7-9
TGTGCCAGCAGCCCCCAGGGAGGCTACAATGAGCAGTTCTTC
CASSPQGGYNEQFF
>14|few|TRBJ2-7|TRBD2|TRBV28
TGTGCCAGCGCGGCGGGGGGACCATCCTACGAGCAGTACTTC
CASAAGGPSYEQYF
>15|many|TRBJ2-7|NA|TRBV7-3
TGTGCCAGCAGCTTAATTGCAGGGCCGGCCTACGAGCAGTACTTC
CASSLIAGPAYEQYF
>15|many|TRBJ2-7|NA|TRBV12-3/TRBV12-4
TGTGCCAGCAGTTTATCAGCCAGGGATCCTTACGAGCAGTACTTC
CASSLSARDPYEQYF
>17|many|TRBJ2-3|TRBD2|TRBV28
TGTGCCAGCAGTTCTCTCTTTTTGCGGGGGTTCACAGATACGCAGTATTTT
CASSSLFLRGFTDTQYF
>12|many|TRBJ2-7|NA|TRBV29-1
TGCAGCGTTGGGGAACGCTCCTACGAGCAGTACTTC
CSVGERSYEQYF
>14|many|TRBJ1-1|NA|TRBV28
TGTGCCAGCAGTTTCTACGGCCGGGGGACTGAAGCTTTCTTT
CASSFYGRGTEAFF
>16|many|TRBJ1-1|TRBD1|TRBV28
TGTGCCAGCAGGCCCGGGACAGGGGGCTTGAACACTGAAGCTTTCTTT
CASRPGTGGLNTEAFF
>16|NA|TRBJ2-7|TRBD1|TRBV13
TGTGCCAGCAGCTTAGCCAGGACAGGGACCCCCTACGAGCAGTACTTC
CASSLARTGTPYEQYF
>19|NA|TRBJ2-1|TRBD2|TRBV28
TGTGCCAGCAACCCAACGGTGAGGACTAGCGGGGGACGAAGGCGGGAGCAGTTCTTC
CASNPTVRTSGGRRREQFF
>16|many|TRBJ1-4|NA|TRBV28
TGTGCCAGCAGTTTATTTCGGGCGGCTAAAAATGAAAAACTGTTTTTT
CASSLFRAAKNEKLFF
>12|many|TRBJ2-5|NA|TRBV7-2
TGTGCCAGCAGCTTGGACAGAGAGACCCAGTACTTC
CASSLDRETQYF
>15|many|TRBJ1-2|NA|TRBV9
TGTGCCAGCAGCGTAAATCAGGTTCCTAACTATGGCTACACCTTC
CASSVNQVPNYGYTF
>13|NA|TRBJ1-2|NA|TRBV28
TGTGCCAGCAGTTTAACCGGACACGATGGCTACACCTTC
CASSLTGHDGYTF
>15|many|TRBJ1-5|NA|TRBV28
TGTGCCAGCAGTCGTCAGACTCTCCTATACCAGCCCCAGCATTTT
CASSRQTLLYQPQHF
>14|many|TRBJ1-1|TRBD1|TRBV20-1
TGCAGTGCTAGGGGAGGGACAGTTAACACTGAAGCTTTCTTT
CSARGGTVNTEAFF
>18|many|TRBJ2-4|NA|TRBV11-2
TGTGCCAGCAGCCCAATCCCAGTATGGGGGGCGGTCAAAAACATTCAGTACTTC
CASSPIPVWGAVKNIQYF
>16|few|TRBJ2-5|TRBD1|TRBV4-1
TGCGCCAGCAGCCAGCAAGTGGGTTACAGGGGAGAGACCCAGTACTTC
CASSQQVGYRGETQYF
>14|many|TRBJ2-7|TRBD1|TRBV12-3/TRBV12-4
TGTGCCAGCACCAGGGGACAGCCACCCTACGAGCAGTACTTC
CASTRGQPPYEQYF
>14|NA|TRBJ1-5|NA|TRBV27
TGTGCCAGCAGTTTCTTACAGGGTGACCAGCCCCAGCATTTT
CASSFLQGDQPQHF
>14|many|TRBJ2-1|TRBD2|TRBV28
TGTGCCAGCAGTTCCGGCGGGGGCTACAATGAGCAGTTCTTC
CASSSGGGYNEQFF
>12|many|TRBJ1-2|NA|TRBV6-5
TGTGCCAGCAGTTACTTGGGGTCCGGGTGCACCTTC
CASSYLGSGCTF
>16|many|TRBJ2-7|NA|TRBV6-1
TGTGCCAGCAGCCCCAACCGTTCGGCCGGGCCTCGCGAGCAGTACTTC
CASSPNRSAGPREQYF
>15|many|TRBJ2-3|TRBD2|TRBV10-3
TGTGCCATCAGTGTGTCTAGCGGGGACACAGATACGCAGTATTTT
CAISVSSGDTDTQYF
>14|many|TRBJ2-7|TRBD1|TRBV29-1
TGCAGCGTTGTTGACAGGGGCGGCTCCTACGAGCAGTACTTC
CSVVDRGGSYEQYF
>16|many|TRBJ2-5|TRBD2|TRBV10-3
TGTGCCATCAGTGAGTCGCCTAGCGGGAGGGCAAAGACCCAGTACTTC
CAISESPSGRAKTQYF
>18|many|TRBJ2-5|TRBD2|TRBV11-3
TGTGCCAGCAGACCCACTAGCGGGGGCGCCTTCGGGCAAGAGACCCAGTACTTC
CASRPTSGGAFGQETQYF
>14|many|TRBJ2-3|NA|TRBV4-1
TGCGCCAGCAGCCGGCAGGACCCAACAGATACGCAGTATTTT
CASSRQDPTDTQYF
>13|many|TRBJ1-5|NA|TRBV12-5
TGTGCTAGTGCCCTCGGCACGGGACAGCCCCAGCATTTT
CASALGTGQPQHF
>13|many|TRBJ2-3|NA|TRBV28
TGTGCCAGCACTGGTGTTCACACAGATACGCAGTATTTT
CASTGVHTDTQYF
>15|many|TRBJ1-6|NA|TRBV7-2
TGTGCCAGCAGCTTAGCAGGGGCTGGTAATTCACCCCTCCACTTT
CASSLAGAGNSPLHF
>14|NA|TRBJ2-1|NA|TRBV7-7
TGTGCTAGCAGCTTCCCCAGTTACTACAATGAGCAGTTCTTC
CASSFPSYYNEQFF
>16|many|TRBJ2-3|NA|TRBV6-1
TGTGCCAGCAGTGATTTCGGTAGCGGTGTTACAGATACGCAGTATTTT
CASSDFGSGVTDTQYF
>16|many|TRBJ1-1|NA|TRBV6-2/TRBV6-3
TGTGCCAGCAGTTCCCCGTTCACCCCGCGGAACACTGAAGCTTTCTTT
CASSSPFTPRNTEAFF
>15|many|TRBJ1-1|NA|TRBV11-2
TGTGCCAGCAGCCCTCTACAGGGCCCTTTCACTGAAGCTTTCTTT
CASSPLQGPFTEAFF
>13|many|TRBJ1-2|NA|TRBV2
TGTGCCAGCAGTGACAGCTCCGGCTATGGCTACACCTTC
CASSDSSGYGYTF
>14|few|TRBJ1-5|NA|TRBV28
TGTGCCAGCAGCATCTCACAGGGAGGACAGCCCCAGCATTTT
CASSISQGGQPQHF
>16|many|TRBJ2-3|TRBD2|TRBV7-7
TGTGCTAGCAGCCACGGACTAGCGGGGATCACAGATACGCAGTATTTT
CASSHGLAGITDTQYF
>12|many|TRBJ1-2|TRBD1|TRBV28
TGTGCCAGCAGTCCCAGGGGGCGAGGCTACACCTTC
CASSPRGRGYTF
>16|many|TRBJ2-6|NA|TRBV28
TGTGCCAGCAGTTTGAACAGTGCCTCTGGGGCCAACGTCCTGACTTTC
CASSLNSASGANVLTF
>12|few|TRBJ2-1|TRBD2|TRBV11-2
TGTGCCAGCGGGACTAGCGGGAATGAGCAGTTCTTC
CASGTSGNEQFF
>18|many|TRBJ2-1|TRBD1|TRBV20-1
TGCAGTGCTAGCCCGCTGGAGGGCGACAGGGGCACTTACAATGAGCAGTTCTTC
CSASPLEGDRGTYNEQFF
>14|many|TRBJ2-1|TRBD2|TRBV7-8
TGTGCCAGCAGCTTAGCTTCTAGCGGGGGGGAGCAGTTCTTC
CASSLASSGGEQFF
>15|NA|TRBJ2-6|NA|TRBV27
TGTGCCAGCAGTGAACAAGGGTCTGGGGCCAACGTCCTGACTTTC
CASSEQGSGANVLTF
>17|many|TRBJ1-4|TRBD1|TRBV6-2/TRBV6-3
TGTGCCAGCAGTTACTCGATCCCCAGGGGGCGAAATGAAAAACTGTTTTTT
CASSYSIPRGRNEKLFF